The 32 T cell receptor beta chains below come from one sample, sequenced in a study of CD8 T cells in Susac syndrome. A quantity of about 0.5 to 1 ug RNA underwent reverse transcription using random hexamers. TCRdb processed the immunoSEQ multiplex PCR reads anew with MiXCR; each CDR3 protein has one entry. In the table there are 110,000 or so distinct CDR3 sequences, around 94% of which are singletons. Specimen: CD4+ T cells from PBMCs. The receptors originated from a human donor in good health.

This rearrangement joins TRBV30 to TRBJ2-1, with 16 bases fitting TRBD2. V shed 5 bases, J shed 2 bases, and the junction held 0 bases outside the gene matches. From germline, CDR1 is GTSNPN and CDR2 SVGIG (reference sequence). This CDR3 is built from 15 residues. CDR3 loop: CAWGTSGRAYNEQFF. For the CDR3, the DNA is TGTGCCTGGGGGACTAGCGGGAGGGCCTACAATGAGCAGTTCTTC.

This chain uses TRBV20-1 with TRBJ2-1; D might be TRBD2 (6 bases). The CDR3 spans 14 residues. Germline V gene sequence: CDR1 DFQATT, CDR2 SNEGSKA (reference sequence). Between the trimmed V and J ends, which lost 2 bases and 3 bases, there was a span of 11 bases. Here the CDR3 reads CSARSSGFYNEQFF. The DNA of the CDR3 is TGCAGTGCTAGATCGAGCGGGTTCTACAATGAGCAGTTCTTC.

The chain employs TRBV4-2 and TRBJ2-1, with 7 bases fitting TRBD1. Germline lookup yields CDR1 LGHNA and CDR2 YNFKEQ. With V trimmed by 0 bases and J by 7 bases, 3 bases remained unmatched. The CDR3 runs to 14 residues. CDR3 bases: TGTGCCAGCAGCCAAGAGCCCAGGGGGAATGAGCAGTTCTTC. Translation gives CASSQEPRGNEQFF.

The chain has TRBV19 and TRBJ2-1, with D perhaps matching TRBD2 (6 bases). Trimming stripped 10 bases from V and 8 bases from J, with 21 bases between. Germline-derived CDR1 and CDR2 are LNHDA and SQIVND (reference sequence). This CDR3 spans 14 amino acids. CDR3 bases: TGTGCCACAACTCTCCGGGACTTAAGCGATGAGCAGTTCTTC. This translates into CATTLRDLSDEQFF.

The chain recombines TRBV6-5 with TRBJ2-2; possibly TRBD2 for D (5 bases). CDR3 size: 16 residues. The germline CDR1 and CDR2 sequences are MNHEY and SVGAGI. V was cut by 1 base and J by 4 bases, with 13 bases left in between. The CDR3 nucleotides read TGTGCCAGCAGTTACTATCGGGGTCATGGCACCGGGGAGCTGTTTTTT. It encodes CASSYYRGHGTGELFF.

The gene calls are TRBV18 and TRBJ1-5; unclear D gene. This CDR3 has 15 amino acids. Between the trimmed V and J ends, which lost 2 bases and 1 base, there was a span of 9 bases. Germline V gene sequence: CDR1 KGHSH, CDR2 LQKENI. CDR3 region: CASSPSDGSNQPQHF. CDR3 nucleotide sequence: TGTGCCAGCTCACCATCGGACGGGAGCAATCAGCCCCAGCATTTT. The variable domain in full, with the rest retrieved from reference TRBV18 and TRBJ1-5, is NAGVMQNPRHLVRRRGQEARLRCSPMKGHSHVYWYRQLPEEGLKFMVYLQKENIIDESGMPKERFSAEFPKEGPSILRIQQVVRGDSAAYFCASSPSDGSNQPQHFGDGTRLSIL.

This chain joins TRBV5-6 and TRBJ2-1; D not resolved. The germline V gene has CDR1 SGHDT and CDR2 YYEEEE. Trimming pared 5 bases from V and 0 bases from J, leaving 15 bases between. The CDR3 has 16 residues. CDR3: CASSGRIPGSYNEQFF. In nucleotides, the CDR3 is TGTGCCAGCAGTGGCAGGATACCGGGCTCCTACAATGAGCAGTTCTTC.

This chain connects TRBV12-3 or TRBV12-4 to TRBJ2-2; TRBD2 is a possible D gene (6 bases). The germline V and J ends were trimmed by 3 bases and 3 bases, with 11 bases remaining between them. This CDR3 region has 15 residues. The CDR3 spells CASSLGTLDTGELFF. The DNA for the CDR3 is TGTGCCAGCAGTTTGGGGACTCTAGACACCGGGGAGCTGTTTTTT.

This sequence joins TRBV29-1 and TRBJ2-1, with D maybe TRBD2 (5 bases). Germline-derived CDR1 and CDR2 are SQVTM and ANQGSEA. V was clipped by 6 bases and J by 4 bases, with 10 bases between them. The CDR3 is 12 amino acids. In DNA, the CDR3 is TGCAGCGTGGCACTAGGGTACAATGAGCAGTTCTTC. Its translation is CSVALGYNEQFF.

The chain employs TRBV29-1 and TRBJ2-5, with D uncertain. Germline loops: CDR1 SQVTM, CDR2 ANQGSEA. The V gene lost 0 bases and the J gene lost 3 bases, with 11 bases spanning the gap. This CDR3 spans 14 amino acids. CDR3 sequence reads: CSVEDRHYKETQYF. The CDR3 nucleotides are TGCAGCGTTGAAGATCGGCACTATAAAGAGACCCAGTACTTC.

J is TRBJ1-2 and V is TRBV6-5, with TRBD1 as a possible D gene (6 bases). The germline gives CDR1 MNHEY, CDR2 SVGAGI. V lost 5 bases to trimming and J lost 4 bases, with 11 bases between them. This CDR3 is built from 13 residues. CDR3: CASSRGHVYGYTF. In DNA, the CDR3 is TGTGCCAGCAGTCGGGGACACGTCTATGGCTACACCTTC.

This rearrangement joins TRBV3-1 to TRBJ1-1, with D uncertain. Trimming left V 3 bases short and J 7 bases short, with 6 bases between. The CDR3 runs 11 residues. CDR1 is LGHDT and CDR2 is YNNKEL in the germline V gene (reference sequence). CDR3 bases: TGTGCCAGCAGCCAGGGGAATGAAGCTTTCTTT. Protein product: CASSQGNEAFF.

The chain links TRBV5-1 to TRBJ2-1; D not resolved. CDR1 and CDR2 (germline): SGHRS, YFSETQ. V was pared by 4 bases and J by 4 bases, with 12 bases between. CDR3 length: 14 residues. The CDR3 sequence: CASSPPEEYNEQFF. The CDR3 bases are TGCGCCAGCAGCCCCCCAGAGGAGTACAATGAGCAGTTCTTC.

The V call is TRBV10-3, the J call TRBJ1-2, with D hard to call. CDR3 length: 12 residues. Germline CDR1 reads ENHRY; CDR2 reads SYGVKD. Between the trimmed V and J ends, which lost 2 bases and 8 bases, there was a span of 9 bases. The CDR3 protein is CAISERAPGYTF. As DNA, the CDR3 is TGTGCCATCAGTGAGAGGGCCCCAGGCTACACCTTC.

This rearrangement joins TRBV5-6 to TRBJ2-5; the D is unclear. Germline V CDR1 and CDR2: SGHDT, YYEEEE. The CDR3 runs to 14 residues. V was clipped by 4 bases and J by 5 bases, with 15 bases between them. CDR3: CASSILAVEETQYF. CDR3 sequence (DNA): TGTGCCAGCAGCATATTGGCGGTAGAGGAGACCCAGTACTTC.

The chain carries TRBV3-1 and TRBJ1-1; 7 bases align to TRBD1. Germline CDR1 and CDR2: LGHDT and YNNKEL (reference sequence). The V gene end was trimmed by 3 bases and the J gene end by 0 bases; junction bases not matched to a gene: 1. The CDR3 length is 14 residues. The CDR3 sequence is CASSQGQMNTEAFF. CDR3 coding DNA: TGTGCCAGCAGCCAGGGACAGATGAACACTGAAGCTTTCTTT.

The rearrangement links TRBV30 to TRBJ2-5, with D perhaps TRBD1 or TRBD2 (6 bases each). Per germline, CDR1 GTSNPN and CDR2 SVGIG (reference sequence). The ends were cut back, 3 bases at V and 6 bases at J, with 11 bases in the middle. The CDR3 extends over 12 amino acids. The CDR3 DNA follows: TGTGCCTGGAGAAACGGGGGCCAGACCCAGTACTTC. Translation gives CAWRNGGQTQYF.

The rearrangement links TRBV19 to TRBJ2-5, with D perhaps given as TRBD1 or TRBD2 (5 bases each). The CDR3 is 14 residues long. Germline assignment: CDR1 LNHDA and CDR2 SQIVND (reference sequence). Trimming pared 4 bases from V and 5 bases from J, leaving 14 bases between. As DNA, the CDR3 is TGTGCCAGTAGTAATCGGGACCGAAGTGAGACCCAGTACTTC. This gives the protein CASSNRDRSETQYF. The whole variable domain, filled in from reference TRBV19 and TRBJ2-5, reads DGGITQSPKYLFRKEGQNVTLSCEQNLNHDAMYWYRQDPGQGLRLIYYSQIVNDFQKGDIAEGYSVSREKKESFPLTVTSAQKNPTAFYLCASSNRDRSETQYFGPGTRLLVL.

The rearrangement links TRBV6-5 to TRBJ1-1, with D perhaps matching TRBD1 (6 bases). The germline gives CDR1 MNHEY, CDR2 SVGAGI. The CDR3 contains 16 residues. V lost 0 bases, J lost 0 bases, and 11 bases lay in between. The CDR3 is CASSYSGGTMNTEAFF. CDR3 sequence (DNA): TGTGCCAGCAGTTACTCGGGCGGGACAATGAACACTGAAGCTTTCTTT.

This chain joins TRBV20-1 and TRBJ2-4; no definite D call. Germline V gene lookup returns CDR1 DFQATT and CDR2 SNEGSKA (reference sequence). The V end lost 3 bases, the J end lost 0 bases, and 18 bases lay between the germline ends. There are 17 residues in the CDR3. The CDR3 DNA is TGCAGTGCTAGCCACCTATTCCGCGTCGGAGCCAAAAACATTCAGTACTTC. Its protein product is CSASHLFRVGAKNIQYF.

CDR3 bases: TGTGCCATCAGTGAGTCGGCGGGGTTAAATGAGCAGTTCTTC. Translating gives CAISESAGLNEQFF. This chain connects TRBV10-3 to TRBJ2-1; a possible D gene is TRBD2 (6 bases). Trimming pared 0 bases from V and 7 bases from J, leaving 10 bases between. Germline loops: CDR1 ENHRY, CDR2 SYGVKD. CDR3 length: 14 amino acids.

V usage is TRBV5-1 and J usage is TRBJ2-7; 15 positions match TRBD2. CDR3 size: 16 residues. The V gene end was trimmed by 0 bases and the J gene end by 6 bases; junction bases not matched to a gene: 4. From germline, CDR1 is SGHRS and CDR2 YFSETQ. The CDR3 sequence is CASSLAGTSGRTEQYF. CDR3 nucleotide sequence: TGCGCCAGCAGCTTGGCAGGGACTAGCGGGAGGACCGAGCAGTACTTC.

This chain joins TRBV9 and TRBJ2-3; the match to TRBD2 covers 7 bases. The germline CDR1 and CDR2 sequences are SGDLS and YYNGEE. J was trimmed by 2 bases and V by 0 bases; bases with no gene match: 15. This CDR3 is 19 amino acids long. The CDR3 sequence is CASSVGLAGNPTYTDTQYF. CDR3 in DNA: TGTGCCAGCAGCGTAGGGTTAGCGGGCAACCCTACTTACACAGATACGCAGTATTTT. Full variable domain (missing parts from reference TRBV9 and TRBJ2-3): DSGVTQTPKHLITATGQRVTLRCSPRSGDLSVYWYQQSLDQGLQFLIQYYNGEERAKGNILERFSAQQFPDLHSELNLSSLELGDSALYFCASSVGLAGNPTYTDTQYFGPGTRLTVL.

The rearrangement links TRBV20-1 to TRBJ1-1, with TRBD1 as a possible D gene (5 bases). V was trimmed by 1 base and J by 3 bases, leaving 15 bases between them. There are 15 residues in the CDR3. Germline V gene lookup returns CDR1 DFQATT and CDR2 SNEGSKA (reference sequence). CDR3 protein: CSARVVGREYTEAFF. The CDR3 nucleotides read TGCAGTGCTAGAGTCGTGGGCAGGGAGTACACTGAAGCTTTCTTT.

J is TRBJ2-1 and V is TRBV7-8; 8 bases match TRBD2. V lost 4 bases to trimming and J lost 16 bases; unmatched junction nucleotides: 15. The CDR3 is 14 residues long. The V gene's germline CDR1 is SGHVS and CDR2 FQNEAQ. CDR3 amino acids: CASSSLLLSGTGFF. The CDR3 nucleotides read TGTGCCAGCAGCTCCCTCCTACTTAGCGGGACCGGATTCTTC.

The genes are TRBV9 and TRBJ2-5; D gene unclear. Germline V gene data show CDR1 as SGDLS and CDR2 as YYNGEE. V lost 4 bases and J lost 2, with 12 bases in between. This CDR3 contains 14 residues. The CDR3 DNA sequence: TGTGCCAGCAGCCCCCTTGGCAGTCAAGAGACCCAGTACTTC. It is translated as CASSPLGSQETQYF.

The chain recombines TRBV4-1 with TRBJ2-1; tentative D call: TRBD1 (6 bases). The CDR3 runs 13 residues. Germline V lookup: CDR1 MGHRA, CDR2 YSYEKL. The germline V and J ends were trimmed by 1 base and 9 bases, with 10 bases remaining between them. The CDR3 region has the DNA TGCGCCAGCAGCCAAGGAGGGGGATTTGAGCAGTTCTTC. Translated, it gives CASSQGGGFEQFF.

The sample holds one count of this clonotype. The chain has TRBV7-9 and TRBJ2-7; maybe TRBD2 (5 bases). With 6 bases removed from V and 0 bases from J, the gap between germline ends came to 12 bases. The germline CDR1 and CDR2 sequences are SEHNR and FQNEAQ (reference sequence). This CDR3 has 14 amino acids. The CDR3 region is CASRLLESSYEQYF. The CDR3, as DNA: TGTGCCAGCAGATTACTAGAATCCTCCTACGAGCAGTACTTC.

The sample holds one count of this clonotype. The chain is built from TRBV7-9 and TRBJ1-1; unclear D gene. V lost 0 bases and J 5 bases, leaving 10 bases between the germline ends. The germline V gene has CDR1 SEHNR and CDR2 FQNEAQ (reference sequence). This CDR3 has 14 residues. The CDR3 DNA follows: TGTGCCAGCAGCTTAGCGGTCAGCAGGACTGAAGCTTTCTTT. This sequence encodes CASSLAVSRTEAFF.

The CDR3 bases are TGTGCCAGCAGCGCTCAGGGACAGGGTTTAAACGAGCAGTACTTC. Its translation is CASSAQGQGLNEQYF. The chain couples TRBV7-9 to TRBJ2-7; the match to TRBD1 covers 9 bases. The V segment lost 5 bases and the J segment 5 bases; nucleotides outside the gene matches: 10. In germline, CDR1 is SEHNR, CDR2 FQNEAQ (reference sequence). This CDR3 spans 15 amino acids.

As DNA, the CDR3 is TGTGCCAGCAGTTTGACTAGCGGGCGACTCAATGAGCAGTTCTTC. It specifies CASSLTSGRLNEQFF. The J gene is TRBJ2-1, the V gene TRBV6-5; 10 positions agree with TRBD2. V lost 4 bases and J lost 6; bases outside the gene matches: 6. This CDR3 is 15 amino acids long. The germline V gene has CDR1 MNHEY and CDR2 SVGAGI.

The chain has TRBV5-1 and TRBJ1-1, with D maybe TRBD1 (5 bases). Germline V gene sequence: CDR1 SGHRS, CDR2 YFSETQ. V lost 1 base, J lost 1 base, and 11 bases lay in between. This CDR3 is built from 15 residues. CDR3 sequence: CASSLSQTANTEAFF. The CDR3 DNA is TGCGCCAGCAGCTTGTCCCAGACAGCGAACACTGAAGCTTTCTTT.